One sample yielded the 15 T cell receptor beta chains listed below, sequenced in a study of blood T cell repertoires in COVID-19. Sequenced by immunoSEQ multiplex PCR; TCRdb stores in-frame clones only, minus some. The sample holds 180,000 or so clones, around 83% seen once. Sequenced material: peripheral blood. These receptors originate from a man aged 18 to 29 with acute or convalescent COVID-19.

V usage is TRBV2 and J usage is TRBJ1-4; D is perhaps TRBD1 (5 bases). This CDR3 region has 14 residues. Trimming stripped 3 bases from V and 8 bases from J, with 13 bases between. Looked up from germline, CDR1 is SNHLY and CDR2 is FYNNEI. Here the CDR3 DNA reads TGTGCCAGCAGTGATACCAGGGTCAACGAAAAACTGTTTTTT. Encoded protein: CASSDTRVNEKLFF.

V is TRBV20-1 and J is TRBJ1-1; D is possibly TRBD1 (5 bases). Germline values: CDR1 DFQATT, CDR2 SNEGSKA (reference sequence). The CDR3 is 11 amino acids. The CDR3 bases are TGCAGCGCCAGGGAATTAGCTGAAGCTTTCTTT. The encoded protein is CSARELAEAFF.

V is TRBV18 and J is TRBJ2-2, with 9 bases identical to TRBD2. The CDR3 contains 15 residues. Germline CDR1 KGHSH, CDR2 LQKENI. V dropped 3 bases and J dropped 4; count of bases not matched to a gene: 3. CDR3 sequence: CASSPLAGSTGELFF. CDR3 coding DNA: TGTGCCAGCTCACCGCTAGCGGGGTCCACCGGGGAGCTGTTTTTT.

The rearrangement uses TRBV19 and TRBJ1-1; D remains ambiguous. CDR1 is LNHDA, CDR2 SQIVND, per germline (reference sequence). CDR3 length equals 18 residues. The V end lost 0 bases, the J end lost 2 bases, and 19 bases lay between the germline ends. CDR3 in amino acids: CASSIDGPEVLYNTEAFF. Written as DNA, the CDR3 is TGTGCCAGTAGTATAGACGGTCCGGAGGTTTTATACAACACTGAAGCTTTCTTT. The variable domain in full, completed from reference TRBV19 and TRBJ1-1, reads DGGITQSPKYLFRKEGQNVTLSCEQNLNHDAMYWYRQDPGQGLRLIYYSQIVNDFQKGDIAEGYSVSREKKESFPLTVTSAQKNPTAFYLCASSIDGPEVLYNTEAFFGQGTRLTVV.

V and J are TRBV19 and TRBJ1-1, with D unresolved. The CDR3 is made up of 13 amino acids. The germline V and J ends were trimmed by 2 bases and 3 bases, with 7 bases remaining between them. Germline V gene sequence: CDR1 LNHDA, CDR2 SQIVND (reference sequence). The CDR3, as DNA: TGTGCCAGTAGTATATTCGGGGACACTGAAGCTTTCTTT. This sequence encodes CASSIFGDTEAFF. The variable domain in full, completed from reference TRBV19 and TRBJ1-1, reads DGGITQSPKYLFRKEGQNVTLSCEQNLNHDAMYWYRQDPGQGLRLIYYSQIVNDFQKGDIAEGYSVSREKKESFPLTVTSAQKNPTAFYLCASSIFGDTEAFFGQGTRLTVV.

The J gene is TRBJ2-5, the V gene TRBV25-1; D not resolved. This CDR3 contains 14 residues. Germline V CDR1 and CDR2: MGHDK, SYGVNS. Deletions cut 2 bases from V and 5 bases from J, with 12 bases between. This CDR3 reads CASSEEAAEETQYF. The DNA for the CDR3 is TGTGCCAGCAGTGAAGAGGCGGCGGAGGAGACCCAGTACTTC.

This rearrangement joins TRBV9 to TRBJ2-1; 16 bases map to TRBD2. The germline gives CDR1 SGDLS, CDR2 YYNGEE. This CDR3 is built from 19 residues. With V trimmed by 4 bases and J by 12 bases, 19 bases remained unmatched. CDR3 nucleotide sequence: TGTGCCAGCAGCCCACTTCTGGGGACTAGCGGGGGGGCATGGGATGGGCAGTTCTTC. Its protein is CASSPLLGTSGGAWDGQFF.

The V gene is TRBV19, the J gene TRBJ2-4; TRBD1 might be the D (6 bases). Trimming cost V 3 bases and J 0 bases, with 12 bases left between them. The germline V gene encodes CDR1 LNHDA and CDR2 SQIVND (reference sequence). The CDR3 has 16 amino acids. CDR3 sequence reads: CASSIDRSLAKNIQYF. The CDR3 DNA sequence: TGTGCCAGTAGTATTGACAGGAGCCTAGCCAAAAACATTCAGTACTTC.

The chain uses TRBV5-8 and TRBJ1-5; possible D gene TRBD1, 5 bases. Germline V gives CDR1 SGHTS, CDR2 YDEGEE. Trimming removed 0 bases from V and 0 bases from J, with 10 bases in between. The CDR3 extends over 16 amino acids. CDR3 in amino acids: CASSLAGGYSNQPQHF. Written as DNA, the CDR3 is TGTGCCAGCAGCTTGGCCGGGGGGTATAGCAATCAGCCCCAGCATTTT.

The chain is built from TRBV6-6 and TRBJ1-5; D not resolved. Trimming shortened V by 2 bases and J by 6 bases, and 14 bases separated the two germline ends. The CDR3 spans 15 residues. The germline V gene encodes CDR1 MNHNY and CDR2 SVGAGI (reference sequence). CDR3 sequence reads: CASSYQEREGQPQHF. CDR3 DNA sequence: TGTGCCAGCAGTTACCAGGAAAGGGAGGGTCAGCCCCAGCATTTT.

CDR3 region: CASMRGTGFNEKLFF. DNA of the CDR3: TGTGCCAGTATGCGTGGGACAGGTTTTAATGAAAAACTGTTTTTT. The chain uses TRBV19 and TRBJ1-4; the match to TRBD1 covers 8 bases. The CDR3 is 15 residues long. From germline, CDR1 is LNHDA and CDR2 SQIVND (reference sequence). The junction had 8 bases not matched to a gene; V was cut back by 7 bases and J by 4 bases. The full variable domain, completed using reference TRBV19 and TRBJ1-4, is DGGITQSPKYLFRKEGQNVTLSCEQNLNHDAMYWYRQDPGQGLRLIYYSQIVNDFQKGDIAEGYSVSREKKESFPLTVTSAQKNPTAFYLCASMRGTGFNEKLFFGSGTQLSVL.

This chain connects TRBV10-3 to TRBJ2-3; TRBD2 aligns across 10 bases. The germline CDR1 and CDR2 sequences are ENHRY and SYGVKD. Trimming cost V 4 bases and J 3 bases; bases outside gene matches: 16. The CDR3 totals 19 residues. CDR3 coding DNA: TGTGCCATCAGTGGGAGTAGCGGGGGGACCGACCTTTGGACAGATACGCAGTATTTT. Translating gives CAISGSSGGTDLWTDTQYF.

This clone was detected once. The chain links TRBV19 to TRBJ2-1, with 8 positions matching TRBD1. CDR3 length: 15 residues. Germline CDR1 reads LNHDA; CDR2 reads SQIVND (reference sequence). V trimming: 1 base; J trimming: 8 bases; junction bases outside the gene matches: 7. CDR3 DNA sequence: TGTGCCAGTAGTATAGCCGCGACAGGGGAGTATGAGCAGTTCTTC. This sequence encodes CASSIAATGEYEQFF.

The genes are TRBV5-1 and TRBJ2-7, with D tentatively TRBD1 (5 bases). The length of the CDR3 is 13 residues. Germline-derived CDR1 and CDR2 are SGHRS and YFSETQ. V was shortened by 3 bases and J by 0 bases, with 7 bases between the two germline ends. Written as DNA, the CDR3 is TGCGCCAGCAGCTCAGGGCCCTCCTACGAGCAGTACTTC. It codes for CASSSGPSYEQYF.

V is TRBV6-5 and J is TRBJ1-4; 8 bases are a match to TRBD1. With 8 bases clipped from V and 0 bases from J, the junction kept 2 bases outside the gene matches. Looked up from germline, CDR1 is MNHEY and CDR2 is SVGAGI. CDR3 length: 14 amino acids. The DNA of the CDR3 is TGTGCCAGCCTGACAGGGGCAACTAATGAAAAACTGTTTTTT. It codes for CASLTGATNEKLFF.